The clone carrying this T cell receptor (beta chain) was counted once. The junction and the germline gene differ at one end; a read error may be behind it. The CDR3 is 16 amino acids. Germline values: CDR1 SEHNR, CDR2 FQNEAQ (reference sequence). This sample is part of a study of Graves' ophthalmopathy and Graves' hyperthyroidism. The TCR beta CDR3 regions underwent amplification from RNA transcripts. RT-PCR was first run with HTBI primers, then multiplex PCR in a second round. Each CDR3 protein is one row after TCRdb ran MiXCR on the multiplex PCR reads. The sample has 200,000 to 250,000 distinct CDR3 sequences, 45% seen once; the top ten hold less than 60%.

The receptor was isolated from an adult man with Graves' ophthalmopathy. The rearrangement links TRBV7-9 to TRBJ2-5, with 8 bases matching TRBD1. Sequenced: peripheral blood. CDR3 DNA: TGCGCCAGCAGCCATGTAGGACAGGGTCGGCAAGAGACCCAGTACTTC. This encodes CASSHVGQGRQETQYF.